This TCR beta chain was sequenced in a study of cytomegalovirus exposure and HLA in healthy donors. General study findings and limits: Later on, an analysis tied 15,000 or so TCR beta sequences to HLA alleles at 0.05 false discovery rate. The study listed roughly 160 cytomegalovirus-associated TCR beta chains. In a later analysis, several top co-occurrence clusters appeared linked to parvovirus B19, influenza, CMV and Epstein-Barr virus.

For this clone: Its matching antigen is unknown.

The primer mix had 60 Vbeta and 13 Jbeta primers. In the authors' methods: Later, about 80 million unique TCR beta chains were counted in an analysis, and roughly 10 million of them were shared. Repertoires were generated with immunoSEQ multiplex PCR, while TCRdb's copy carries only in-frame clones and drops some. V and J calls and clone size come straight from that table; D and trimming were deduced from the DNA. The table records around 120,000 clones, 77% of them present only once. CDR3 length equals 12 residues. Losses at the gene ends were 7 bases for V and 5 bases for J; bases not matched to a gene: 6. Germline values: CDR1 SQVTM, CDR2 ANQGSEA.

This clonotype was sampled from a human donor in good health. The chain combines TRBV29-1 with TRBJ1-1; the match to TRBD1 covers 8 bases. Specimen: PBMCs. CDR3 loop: CSGLTGGTEAFF. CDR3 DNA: TGCAGCGGCCTTACAGGGGGAACTGAAGCTTTCTTT.